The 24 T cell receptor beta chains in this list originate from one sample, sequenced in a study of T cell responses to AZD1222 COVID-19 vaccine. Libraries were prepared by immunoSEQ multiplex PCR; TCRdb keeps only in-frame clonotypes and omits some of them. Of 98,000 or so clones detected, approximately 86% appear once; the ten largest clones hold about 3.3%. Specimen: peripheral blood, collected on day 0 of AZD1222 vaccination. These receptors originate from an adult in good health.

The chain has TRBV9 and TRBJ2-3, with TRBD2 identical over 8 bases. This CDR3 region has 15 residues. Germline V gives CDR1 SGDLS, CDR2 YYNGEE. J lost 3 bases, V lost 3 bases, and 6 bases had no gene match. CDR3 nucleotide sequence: TGTGCCAGCAGCGCGCCCCGGGGGGGAACAGATACGCAGTATTTT. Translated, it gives CASSAPRGGTDTQYF. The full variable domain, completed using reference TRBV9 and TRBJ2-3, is DSGVTQTPKHLITATGQRVTLRCSPRSGDLSVYWYQQSLDQGLQFLIQYYNGEERAKGNILERFSAQQFPDLHSELNLSSLELGDSALYFCASSAPRGGTDTQYFGPGTRLTVL.

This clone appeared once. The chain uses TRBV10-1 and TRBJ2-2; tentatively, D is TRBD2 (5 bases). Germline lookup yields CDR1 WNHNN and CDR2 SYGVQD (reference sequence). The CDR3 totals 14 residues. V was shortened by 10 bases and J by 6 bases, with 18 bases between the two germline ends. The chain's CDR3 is CATESGVGAGELFF. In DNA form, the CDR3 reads TGCGCCACCGAAAGTGGGGTCGGGGCCGGGGAGCTGTTTTTT.

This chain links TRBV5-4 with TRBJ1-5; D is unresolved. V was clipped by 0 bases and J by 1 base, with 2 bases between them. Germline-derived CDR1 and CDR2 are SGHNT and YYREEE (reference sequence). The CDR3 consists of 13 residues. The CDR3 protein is CASSLDSNQPQHF. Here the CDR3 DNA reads TGTGCCAGCAGCTTGGACAGCAATCAGCCCCAGCATTTT.

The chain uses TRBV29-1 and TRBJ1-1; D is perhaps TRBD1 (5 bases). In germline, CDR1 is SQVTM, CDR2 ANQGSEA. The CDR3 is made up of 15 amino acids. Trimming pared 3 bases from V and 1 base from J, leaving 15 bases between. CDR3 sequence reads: CSVDGEGRGNTEAFF. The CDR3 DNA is TGCAGCGTTGATGGGGAGGGACGGGGGAACACTGAAGCTTTCTTT.

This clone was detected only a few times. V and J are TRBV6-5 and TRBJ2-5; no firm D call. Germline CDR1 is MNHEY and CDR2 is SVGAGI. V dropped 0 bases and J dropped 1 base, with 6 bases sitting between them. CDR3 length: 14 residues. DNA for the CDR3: TGTGCCAGCAGTTACTCCCTTCCCCAAGAGACCCAGTACTTC. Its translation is CASSYSLPQETQYF.

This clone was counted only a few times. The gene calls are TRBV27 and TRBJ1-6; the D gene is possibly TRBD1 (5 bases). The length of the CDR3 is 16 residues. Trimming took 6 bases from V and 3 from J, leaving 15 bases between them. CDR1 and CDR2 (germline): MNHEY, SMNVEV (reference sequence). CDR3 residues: CASRPRGQNYNSPLHF. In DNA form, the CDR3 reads TGTGCCAGCAGGCCCCGCGGACAAAACTATAATTCACCCCTCCACTTT.

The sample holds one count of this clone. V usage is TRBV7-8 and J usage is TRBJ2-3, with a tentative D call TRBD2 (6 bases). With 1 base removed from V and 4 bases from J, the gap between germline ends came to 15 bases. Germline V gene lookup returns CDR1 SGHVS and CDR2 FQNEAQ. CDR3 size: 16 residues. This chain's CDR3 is CASSLVSSRRADTQYF. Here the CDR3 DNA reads TGTGCCAGCAGCTTAGTCTCGAGCAGGAGGGCAGATACGCAGTATTTT.

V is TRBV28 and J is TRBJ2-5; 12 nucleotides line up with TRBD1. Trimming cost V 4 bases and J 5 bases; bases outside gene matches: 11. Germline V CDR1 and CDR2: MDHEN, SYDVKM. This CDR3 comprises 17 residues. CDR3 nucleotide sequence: TGTGCCAGCAGTTCCGGGACAGGGGGCGGGTTGTGGGAGACCCAGTACTTC. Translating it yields CASSSGTGGGLWETQYF.

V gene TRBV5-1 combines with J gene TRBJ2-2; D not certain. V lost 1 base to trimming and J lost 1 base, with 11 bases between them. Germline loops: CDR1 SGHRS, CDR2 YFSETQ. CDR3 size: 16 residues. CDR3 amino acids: CASSLTRIMNTGELFF. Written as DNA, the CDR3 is TGCGCCAGCAGCTTGACCAGGATCATGAACACCGGGGAGCTGTTTTTT.

The CDR3 here is CASSLVGTSGGTDTQYF. CDR3 coding DNA: TGTGCCAGCAGCTTAGTTGGGACTAGCGGGGGCACAGATACGCAGTATTTT. The V gene is TRBV7-8, the J gene TRBJ2-3, with TRBD2 matching over 13 bases. The junction had 2 bases not matched to a gene; V was cut back by 1 base and J by 1 base. The V gene's germline CDR1 is SGHVS and CDR2 FQNEAQ. The length of the CDR3 is 17 residues.

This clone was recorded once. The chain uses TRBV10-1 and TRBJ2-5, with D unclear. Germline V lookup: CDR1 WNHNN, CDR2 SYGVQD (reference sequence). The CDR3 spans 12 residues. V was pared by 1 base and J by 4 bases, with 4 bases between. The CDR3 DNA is TGCGCCAGCAGTGAGTACCGAGAGACCCAGTACTTC. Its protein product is CASSEYRETQYF.

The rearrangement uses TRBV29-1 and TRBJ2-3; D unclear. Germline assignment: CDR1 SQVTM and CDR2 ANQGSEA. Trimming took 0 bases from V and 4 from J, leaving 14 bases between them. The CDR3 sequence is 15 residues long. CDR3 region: CSVEDPTVIPDTQYF. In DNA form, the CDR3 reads TGCAGCGTTGAAGATCCGACGGTAATTCCAGATACGCAGTATTTT.

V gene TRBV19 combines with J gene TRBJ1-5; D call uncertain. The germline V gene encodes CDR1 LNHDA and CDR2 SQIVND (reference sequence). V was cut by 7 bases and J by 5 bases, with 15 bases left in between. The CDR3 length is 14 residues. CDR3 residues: CASTSRGGDQPQHF. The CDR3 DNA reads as TGTGCCAGTACCTCCCGGGGAGGCGATCAGCCCCAGCATTTT.

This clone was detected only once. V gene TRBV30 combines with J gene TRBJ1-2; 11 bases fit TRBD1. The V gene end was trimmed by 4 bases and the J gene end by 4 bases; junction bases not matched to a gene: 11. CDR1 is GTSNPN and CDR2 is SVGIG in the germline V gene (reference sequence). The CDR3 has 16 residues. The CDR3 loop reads CAWTRGGTGGPYGYTF. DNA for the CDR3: TGTGCCTGGACAAGGGGAGGGACAGGGGGACCCTATGGCTACACCTTC.

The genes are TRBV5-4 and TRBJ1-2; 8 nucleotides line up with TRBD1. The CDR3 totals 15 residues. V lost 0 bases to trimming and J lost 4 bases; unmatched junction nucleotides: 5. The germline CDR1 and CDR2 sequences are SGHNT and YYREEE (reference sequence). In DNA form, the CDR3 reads TGTGCCAGCAGCTTGGCGGGACAGGTTTTCTATGGCTACACCTTC. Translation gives CASSLAGQVFYGYTF.

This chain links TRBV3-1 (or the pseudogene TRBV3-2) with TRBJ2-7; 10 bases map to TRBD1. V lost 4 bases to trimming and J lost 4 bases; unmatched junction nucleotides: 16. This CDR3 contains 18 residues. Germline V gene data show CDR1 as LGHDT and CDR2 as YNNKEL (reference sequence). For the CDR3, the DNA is TGTGCCAGCAGCCGCACAATTCCCGCCGGGACAGGGGTGTACGAGCAGTACTTC. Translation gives CASSRTIPAGTGVYEQYF.

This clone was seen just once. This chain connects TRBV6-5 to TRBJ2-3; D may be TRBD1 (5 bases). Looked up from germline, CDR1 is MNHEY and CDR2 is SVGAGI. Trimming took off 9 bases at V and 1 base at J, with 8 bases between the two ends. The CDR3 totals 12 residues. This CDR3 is CASLRGTDTQYF. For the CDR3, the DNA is TGTGCCAGTCTCAGGGGCACAGATACGCAGTATTTT.

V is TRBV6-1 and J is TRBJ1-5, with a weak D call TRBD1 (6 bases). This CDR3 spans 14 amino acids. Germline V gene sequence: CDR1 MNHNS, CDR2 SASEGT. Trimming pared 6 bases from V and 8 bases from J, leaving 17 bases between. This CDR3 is CASRNPGEDEPQHF. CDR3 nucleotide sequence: TGTGCCAGCAGGAACCCAGGGGAGGATGAGCCCCAGCATTTT.

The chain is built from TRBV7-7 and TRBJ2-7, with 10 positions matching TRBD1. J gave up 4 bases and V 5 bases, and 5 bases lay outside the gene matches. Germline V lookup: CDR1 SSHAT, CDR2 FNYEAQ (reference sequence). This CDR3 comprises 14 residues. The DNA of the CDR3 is TGTGCCAGCAGCCCCGGACAGGGGGTTTACGAGCAGTACTTC. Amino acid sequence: CASSPGQGVYEQYF.

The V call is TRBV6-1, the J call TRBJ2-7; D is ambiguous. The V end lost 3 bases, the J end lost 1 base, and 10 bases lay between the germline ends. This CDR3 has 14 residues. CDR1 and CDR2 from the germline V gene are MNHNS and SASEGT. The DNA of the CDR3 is TGTGCCAGCAGTGAGTTGGGATTATCCTACGAGCAGTACTTC. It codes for CASSELGLSYEQYF.

CDR3 region: CASSQGQGQETQYF. CDR3 nucleotide sequence: TGTGCCAGCTCACAAGGACAGGGTCAAGAGACCCAGTACTTC. V and J are TRBV18 and TRBJ2-5, with TRBD1 matching over 8 bases. This CDR3 region has 14 residues. V lost 4 bases to trimming and J lost 2 bases; unmatched junction nucleotides: 3. The germline V gene has CDR1 KGHSH and CDR2 LQKENI. Combining the CDR3 with reference TRBV18 and TRBJ2-5 gives the whole variable domain NAGVMQNPRHLVRRRGQEARLRCSPMKGHSHVYWYRQLPEEGLKFMVYLQKENIIDESGMPKERFSAEFPKEGPSILRIQQVVRGDSAAYFCASSQGQGQETQYFGPGTRLLVL.

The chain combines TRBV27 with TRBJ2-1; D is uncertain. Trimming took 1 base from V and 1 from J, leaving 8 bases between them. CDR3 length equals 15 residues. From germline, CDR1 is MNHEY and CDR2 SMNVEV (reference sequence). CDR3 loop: CASSLLGPSYNEQFF. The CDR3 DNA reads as TGTGCCAGCAGTTTATTAGGGCCATCCTACAATGAGCAGTTCTTC.

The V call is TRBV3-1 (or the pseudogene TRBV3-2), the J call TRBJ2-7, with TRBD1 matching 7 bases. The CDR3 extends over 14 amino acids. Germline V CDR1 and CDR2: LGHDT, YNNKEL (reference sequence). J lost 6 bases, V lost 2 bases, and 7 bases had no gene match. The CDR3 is CASSQTYRGGEQYF. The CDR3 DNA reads TGTGCCAGCAGCCAAACCTACAGGGGCGGCGAGCAGTACTTC.

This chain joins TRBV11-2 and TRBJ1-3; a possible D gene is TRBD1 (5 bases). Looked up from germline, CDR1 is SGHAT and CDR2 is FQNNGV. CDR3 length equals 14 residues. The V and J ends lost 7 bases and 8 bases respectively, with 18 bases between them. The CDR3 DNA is TGTGCCAGCACCCCAGGGTTTAGGAGAGACACCATATATTTT. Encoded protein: CASTPGFRRDTIYF.